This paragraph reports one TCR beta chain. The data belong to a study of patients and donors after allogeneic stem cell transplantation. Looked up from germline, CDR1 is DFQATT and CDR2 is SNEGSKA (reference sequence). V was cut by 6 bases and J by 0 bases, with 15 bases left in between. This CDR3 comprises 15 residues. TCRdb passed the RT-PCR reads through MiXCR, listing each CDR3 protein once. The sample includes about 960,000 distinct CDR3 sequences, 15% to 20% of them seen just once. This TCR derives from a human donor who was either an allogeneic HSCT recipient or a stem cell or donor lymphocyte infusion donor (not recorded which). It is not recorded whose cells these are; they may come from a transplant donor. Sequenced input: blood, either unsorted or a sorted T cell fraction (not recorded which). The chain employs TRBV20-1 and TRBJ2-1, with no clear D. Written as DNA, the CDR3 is TGCAGTGCCTCAAGACGCGTGAGCTCCTACAATGAGCAGTTCTTC. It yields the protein CSASRRVSSYNEQFF.